Following are 9 T cell receptor beta chains from one sample sequenced in a study of regulatory T cells in long-lasting Graves disease. Regarding time point: newly diagnosed GD, antithyroid drugs for less than 3 months. Following extraction of RNA from PBMCs, that RNA was used to make the TCR library. According to the study, TCR beta libraries were built with iRepertoire HTBI primers and CDR3-region Arm-PCR. TCRdb passed the multiplex PCR reads through MiXCR, listing each CDR3 protein once. Here the sample spans about 400,000 distinct CDR3 sequences, approximately 15% being singletons. In addition, the sample was reused for a study of T cells in Graves' hyperthyroidism and ophthalmopathy.

This specimen was peripheral blood mononuclear cells (PBMCs), taken at new diagnosis, from a patient treated with antithyroid drugs. The source of these receptors is a middle-aged woman with Graves disease.

The table lists this clonotype with many counts. The chain is built from TRBV12-3 or TRBV12-4 and TRBJ1-6, with a tentative D call TRBD1 (5 bases). The CDR3 is 14 residues long. Trimming removed 7 bases at V and 7 bases at J, with 14 bases between. The CDR3 region is CASTLGWGNSPLHF. CDR3 DNA: TGTGCCAGCACCCTCGGGTGGGGGAATTCACCCCTCCACTTT.

In its sample, this clonotype was seen many times. The V gene is TRBV12-5, the J gene TRBJ2-1; D is unclear. Trimming took off 0 bases at V and 5 bases at J, with 14 bases between the two ends. The CDR3 consists of 16 residues. The germline gives CDR1 LGHNT, CDR2 FRNRAP. In nucleotides, the CDR3 is TGTGCTAGTGGTTTGGTATTTCCTGAAACGGACAATGAGCAGTTCTTC. It specifies CASGLVFPETDNEQFF.

This clonotype was seen at least ten times. The rearrangement links TRBV2 to TRBJ1-4, with 8 bases lining up with TRBD1. Trimming took 5 bases from V and 5 from J; bases not matched to a gene: 7. There are 15 residues in the CDR3. The germline V gene encodes CDR1 SNHLY and CDR2 FYNNEI. The CDR3 sequence: CASSWTGRENEKLFF. CDR3 nucleotides: TGTGCCAGCAGTTGGACAGGGAGGGAAAATGAAAAACTGTTTTTT.

There are many counts of this clonotype. The chain joins TRBV9 to TRBJ1-2, with D tentatively TRBD1 (6 bases). V lost 0 bases to trimming and J lost 8 bases, with 11 bases between them. The CDR3 length is 13 residues. CDR1 is SGDLS, CDR2 YYNGEE, per germline. CDR3 DNA: TGTGCCAGCAGCGTAGCAGGGGCAGGCGGCTACACCTTC. It encodes CASSVAGAGGYTF. Based on the CDR3 plus reference TRBV9 and TRBJ1-2, the full variable domain is DSGVTQTPKHLITATGQRVTLRCSPRSGDLSVYWYQQSLDQGLQFLIQYYNGEERAKGNILERFSAQQFPDLHSELNLSSLELGDSALYFCASSVAGAGGYTFGSGTRLTVV.

As concerns this clonotype: One base away lies a much larger clone, so this may be a sequencing read error. CDR3 nucleotides: TGCAGAGCTGAGGGGGCGGGAAACACCATATATTTT. Protein: CRAEGAGNTIYF. V is TRBV20-1 and J is TRBJ1-3, with 7 bases identical to TRBD1. CDR1 and CDR2 (germline): DFQATT, SNEGSKA (reference sequence). CDR3 length equals 12 residues.

The V and J genes are TRBV6-9 and TRBJ2-1, with 7 bases identical to TRBD1. Germline V gene lookup returns CDR1 MNHGY and CDR2 SVAAGI. This CDR3 region has 16 residues. With V trimmed by 3 bases and J by 5 bases, 10 bases remained unmatched. CDR3 sequence: CASSYRNPGQHNEQFF. CDR3 nucleotides: TGTGCCAGCAGTTACCGGAACCCGGGACAGCACAATGAGCAGTTCTTC.

This clonotype occurred a few times. The chain employs TRBV9 and TRBJ1-2; the match to TRBD1 covers 8 bases. V trimming: 0 bases; J trimming: 5 bases; junction bases outside the gene matches: 6. Germline CDR1 SGDLS, CDR2 YYNGEE. This CDR3 has 15 residues. DNA of the CDR3: TGTGCCAGCAGCGTAGGTGGCAGGGGGCCATATGGCTACACCTTC. Residues: CASSVGGRGPYGYTF.

This clonotype was detected ten times or more. The chain has TRBV20-1 and TRBJ1-3; D possibly corresponds to TRBD1 (5 bases). V lost 5 bases and J lost 3, with 11 bases in between. This CDR3 has 13 amino acids. Germline CDR1 reads DFQATT; CDR2 reads SNEGSKA (reference sequence). The CDR3 sequence: CSAGRDGGNTIYF. The CDR3 nucleotides are TGCAGTGCTGGGCGGGACGGTGGAAACACCATATATTTT.

Points on this clonotype: One base away lies a much larger clone, so this may be a sequencing read error. The chain links TRBV10-3 to TRBJ1-6; no firm D call. The CDR3 covers 16 residues. CDR1 and CDR2 (germline): ENHRY, SYGVKD. With 3 bases removed from V and 0 bases from J, the gap between germline ends came to 9 bases. CDR3 coding DNA: TGTGCCATCAGTGACTCAGCCCACTCCTATAATTCACCCCTCCACTTT. This translates into CAISDSAHSYNSPLHF.